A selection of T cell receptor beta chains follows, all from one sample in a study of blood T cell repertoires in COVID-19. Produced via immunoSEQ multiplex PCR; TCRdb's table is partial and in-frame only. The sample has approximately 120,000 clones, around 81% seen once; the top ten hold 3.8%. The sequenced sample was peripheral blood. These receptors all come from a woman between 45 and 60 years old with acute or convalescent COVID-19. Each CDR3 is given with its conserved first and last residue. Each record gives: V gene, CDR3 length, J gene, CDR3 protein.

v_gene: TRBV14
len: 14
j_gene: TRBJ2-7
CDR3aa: CASSQLAGEHEQYF

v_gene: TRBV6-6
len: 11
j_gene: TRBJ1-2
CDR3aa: CAGHSGGGYTF

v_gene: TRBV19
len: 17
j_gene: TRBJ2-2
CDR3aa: CASSIRGTSGRVGELFF

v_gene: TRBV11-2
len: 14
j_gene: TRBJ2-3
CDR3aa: CASSLVAGTDTQYF

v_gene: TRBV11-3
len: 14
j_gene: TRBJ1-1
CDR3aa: CASSLTRDHTEAFF

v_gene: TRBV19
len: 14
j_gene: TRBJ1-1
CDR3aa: CASRTQESNTEAFF

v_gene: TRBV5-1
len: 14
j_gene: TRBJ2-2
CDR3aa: CASSMTGNTGELFF

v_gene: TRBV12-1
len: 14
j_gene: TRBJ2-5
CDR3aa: CASSFGQIQETQYF

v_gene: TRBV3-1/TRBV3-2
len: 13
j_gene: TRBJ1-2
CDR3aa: CASSQHGSPGYTF

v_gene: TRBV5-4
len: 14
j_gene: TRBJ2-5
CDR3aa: CASSVGLGGETQYF

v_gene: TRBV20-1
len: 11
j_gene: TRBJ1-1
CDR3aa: CSVQGFTEAFF

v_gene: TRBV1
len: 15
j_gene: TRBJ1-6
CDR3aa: CTSSHLTTGDSPLHF

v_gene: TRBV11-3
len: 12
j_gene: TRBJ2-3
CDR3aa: CASSAQSDTQYF

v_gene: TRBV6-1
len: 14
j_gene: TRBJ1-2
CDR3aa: CASSDRAGRYGYTF

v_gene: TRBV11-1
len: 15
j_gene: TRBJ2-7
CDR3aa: CASSLEDGRAYEQYF

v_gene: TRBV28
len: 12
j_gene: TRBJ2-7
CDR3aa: CASRTGTGEQYF

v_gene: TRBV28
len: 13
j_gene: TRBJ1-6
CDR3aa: CALGAGRDSPLHF

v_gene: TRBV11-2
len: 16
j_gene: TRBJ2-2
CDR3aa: CASSPQGSGGTGELFF

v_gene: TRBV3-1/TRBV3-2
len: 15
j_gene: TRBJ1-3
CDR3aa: CASSQSLGRGNTIYF

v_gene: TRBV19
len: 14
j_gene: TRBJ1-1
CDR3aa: CASSTGTGNTEAFF

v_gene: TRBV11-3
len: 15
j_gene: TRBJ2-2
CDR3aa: CASSFRGEAVGELFF

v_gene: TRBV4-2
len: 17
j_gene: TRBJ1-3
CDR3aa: CANSQDGTVSSGNTIYF

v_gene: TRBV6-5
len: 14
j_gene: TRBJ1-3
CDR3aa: CASSHGGPGNTIYF

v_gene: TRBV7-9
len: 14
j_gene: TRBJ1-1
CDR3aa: CATTKQGLGTEAFF

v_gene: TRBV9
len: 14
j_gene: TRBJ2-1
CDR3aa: CASSVASGYNEQFF